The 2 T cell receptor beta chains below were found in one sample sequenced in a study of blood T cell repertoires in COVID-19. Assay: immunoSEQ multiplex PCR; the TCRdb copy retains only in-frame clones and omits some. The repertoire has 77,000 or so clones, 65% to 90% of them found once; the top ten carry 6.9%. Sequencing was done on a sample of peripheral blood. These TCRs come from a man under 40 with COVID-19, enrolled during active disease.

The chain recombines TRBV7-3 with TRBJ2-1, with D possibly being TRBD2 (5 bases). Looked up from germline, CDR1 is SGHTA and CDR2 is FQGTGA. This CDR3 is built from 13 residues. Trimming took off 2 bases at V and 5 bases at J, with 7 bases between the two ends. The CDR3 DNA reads TGTGCCAGCAGCTTAGGGGAGCACAATGAGCAGTTCTTC. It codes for CASSLGEHNEQFF. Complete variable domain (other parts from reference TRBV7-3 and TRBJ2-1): GAGVSQTPSNKVTEKGKYVELRCDPISGHTALYWYRQSLGQGPEFLIYFQGTGAADDSGLPNDRFFAVRPEGSVSTLKIQRTERGDSAVYLCASSLGEHNEQFFGPGTRLTVL.

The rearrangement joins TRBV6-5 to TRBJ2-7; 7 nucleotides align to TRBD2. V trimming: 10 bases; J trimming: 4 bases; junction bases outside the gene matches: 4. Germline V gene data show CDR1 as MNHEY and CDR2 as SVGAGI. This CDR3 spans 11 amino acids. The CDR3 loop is CATSGGYEQYF. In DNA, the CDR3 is TGTGCCACCTCGGGGGGATACGAGCAGTACTTC.